One TCR beta chain is described in this entry. The sample originates from a study of blood T cells in healthy people across ages. For the second PCR, which ran for 7 to 11 cycles, a sample-barcoded 5' primer and a J-beta primer mix were used. TCRdb re-derived calls from the 5' RACE reads in MiXCR, one entry per CDR3 protein. The repertoire has about 670,000 distinct CDR3 sequences, around 50% of them found once; the top ten carry approximately 13%. Trimming pared 1 base from V and 2 bases from J, leaving 12 bases between. The CDR3 loop spans 15 amino acids. CDR1 is SGHNT, CDR2 YENEEA, per germline. The chain combines TRBV11-3 with TRBJ2-7; D gene uncertain. The sequenced sample consisted of blood. The receptor was derived from a woman of 80 years or more in good health. The CDR3 is CASSLAASPAYEQYF. Written as DNA, the CDR3 is TGTGCCAGCAGCTTAGCCGCCTCCCCAGCCTACGAGCAGTACTTC.